Detailed here is one TCR beta chain. This sample is part of a study of blood T cell repertoires in COVID-19. Clones were read by immunoSEQ multiplex PCR, and TCRdb kept only the in-frame ones, dropping some. Here the sample spans 150,000 to 200,000 clones, roughly nine tenths being singletons. This sequence originates from a man between 60 and 75 years old with active or convalescent COVID-19. Sequencing was done on a sample of peripheral blood.

The CDR3 reads CASSEGAGYEQYF. In DNA form, the CDR3 reads TGCGCCAGTAGCGAGGGGGCAGGGTACGAGCAGTACTTC. V is TRBV4-1 and J is TRBJ2-7; 7 nucleotides match TRBD1. V gave up 9 bases and J gave up 4 bases; unmatched junction bases: 9. Looked up from germline, CDR1 is MGHRA and CDR2 is YSYEKL. There are 13 residues in the CDR3.